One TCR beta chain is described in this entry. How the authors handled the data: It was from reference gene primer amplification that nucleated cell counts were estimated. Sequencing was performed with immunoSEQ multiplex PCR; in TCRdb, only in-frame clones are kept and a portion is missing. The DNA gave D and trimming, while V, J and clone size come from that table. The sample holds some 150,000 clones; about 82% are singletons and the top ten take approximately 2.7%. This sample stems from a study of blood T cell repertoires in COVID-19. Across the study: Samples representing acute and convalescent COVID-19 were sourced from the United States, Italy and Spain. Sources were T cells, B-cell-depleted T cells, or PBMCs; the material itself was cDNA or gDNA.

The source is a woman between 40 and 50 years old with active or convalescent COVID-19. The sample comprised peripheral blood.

CDR3 in amino acids: CASSPGPDRVNSPLHF. CDR3 bases: TGTGCCAGCAGCCCCGGTCCTGACAGGGTTAATTCACCCCTCCACTTT. The chain employs TRBV28 and TRBJ1-6, with 7 bases identical to TRBD1. This CDR3 comprises 16 residues. J was trimmed by 6 bases and V by 6 bases; bases with no gene match: 11. Germline V gives CDR1 MDHEN, CDR2 SYDVKM.